This T cell receptor beta chain was found in a study of T cell responses to AZD1222 COVID-19 vaccine. The study's findings and limits: Breadth and depth of Spike-specific TCRs rose after two AZD1222 doses. Scientists sampled the repertoires only once the peak T cell response had passed.

This clone was seen a handful of times. The antigen is unknown. TCRdb keeps only in-frame clones here, not all; method: immunoSEQ multiplex PCR. The table has about 120,000 clones, 90% to 95% seen once. The specimen was peripheral blood, collected on day 0 of AZD1222 vaccination. This TCR came from an adult in good health.

CDR3 protein: CASSEAGDNSPLHF. The CDR3 DNA sequence: TGTGCCAGCAGTGAGGCAGGGGATAATTCACCCCTCCACTTT. This sequence joins TRBV6-4 and TRBJ1-6; maybe TRBD1 (6 bases). Germline V gene sequence: CDR1 MRHNA, CDR2 SNTAGT. The CDR3 is made up of 14 amino acids. V was clipped by 3 bases and J by 5 bases, with 8 bases between them.